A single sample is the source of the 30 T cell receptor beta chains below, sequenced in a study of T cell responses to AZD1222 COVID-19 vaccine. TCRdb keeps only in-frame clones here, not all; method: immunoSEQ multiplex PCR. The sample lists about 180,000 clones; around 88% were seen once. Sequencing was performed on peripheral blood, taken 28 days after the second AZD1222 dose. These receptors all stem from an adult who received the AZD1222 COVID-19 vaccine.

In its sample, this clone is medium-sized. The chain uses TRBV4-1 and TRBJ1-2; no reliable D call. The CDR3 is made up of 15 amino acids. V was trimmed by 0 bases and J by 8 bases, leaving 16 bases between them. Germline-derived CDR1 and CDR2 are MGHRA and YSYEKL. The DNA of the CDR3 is TGCGCCAGCAGCCAAGAACCAGGCCCGGGATGGGGCTACACCTTC. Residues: CASSQEPGPGWGYTF.

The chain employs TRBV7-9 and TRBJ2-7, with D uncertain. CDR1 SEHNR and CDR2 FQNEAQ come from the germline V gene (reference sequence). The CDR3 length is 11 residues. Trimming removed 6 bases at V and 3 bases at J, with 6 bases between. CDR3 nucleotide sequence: TGTGCCAGCAGAGACATCTACGAGCAGTACTTC. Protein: CASRDIYEQYF.

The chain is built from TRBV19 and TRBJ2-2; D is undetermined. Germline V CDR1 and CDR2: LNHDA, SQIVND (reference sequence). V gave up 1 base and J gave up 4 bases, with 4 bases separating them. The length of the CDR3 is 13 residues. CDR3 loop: CASSIATTGELFF. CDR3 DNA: TGTGCCAGTAGTATAGCGACCACCGGGGAGCTGTTTTTT.

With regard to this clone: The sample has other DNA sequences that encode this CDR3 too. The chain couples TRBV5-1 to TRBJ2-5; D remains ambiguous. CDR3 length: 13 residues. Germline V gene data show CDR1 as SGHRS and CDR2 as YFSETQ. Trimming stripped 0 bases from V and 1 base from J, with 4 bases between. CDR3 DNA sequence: TGCGCCAGCAGCTTGGATCCCCAAGAGACCCAGTACTTC. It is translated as CASSLDPQETQYF.

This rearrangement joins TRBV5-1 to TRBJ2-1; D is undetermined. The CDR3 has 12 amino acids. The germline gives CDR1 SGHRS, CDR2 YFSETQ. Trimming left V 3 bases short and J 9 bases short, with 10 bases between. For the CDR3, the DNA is TGCGCCAGCAGCTCTACATTGGGTGAGCAGTTCTTC. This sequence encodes CASSSTLGEQFF. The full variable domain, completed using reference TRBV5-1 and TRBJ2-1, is KAGVTQTPRYLIKTRGQQVTLSCSPISGHRSVSWYQQTPGQGLQFLFEYFSETQRNKGNFPGRFSGRQFSNSRSEMNVSTLELGDSALYLCASSSTLGEQFFGPGTRLTVL.

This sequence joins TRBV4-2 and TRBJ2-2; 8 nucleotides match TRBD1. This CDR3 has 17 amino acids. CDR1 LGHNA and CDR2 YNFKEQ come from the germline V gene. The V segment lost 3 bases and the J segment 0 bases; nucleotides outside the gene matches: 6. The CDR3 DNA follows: TGTGCCAGCAGCCACAGTTCGACAGGGGCGAACACCGGGGAGCTGTTTTTT. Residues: CASSHSSTGANTGELFF.

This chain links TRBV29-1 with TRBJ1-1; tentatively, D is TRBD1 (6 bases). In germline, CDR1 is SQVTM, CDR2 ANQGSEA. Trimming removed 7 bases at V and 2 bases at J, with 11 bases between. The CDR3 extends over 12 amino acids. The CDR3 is CSGRTANTEAFF. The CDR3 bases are TGCAGCGGTCGGACAGCTAACACTGAAGCTTTCTTT.

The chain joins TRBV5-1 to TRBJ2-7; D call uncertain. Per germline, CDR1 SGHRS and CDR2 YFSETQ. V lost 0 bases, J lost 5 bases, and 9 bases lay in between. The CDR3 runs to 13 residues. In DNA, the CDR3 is TGCGCCAGCAGCTTGGACGGTTCCCACGAGCAGTACTTC. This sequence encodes CASSLDGSHEQYF.

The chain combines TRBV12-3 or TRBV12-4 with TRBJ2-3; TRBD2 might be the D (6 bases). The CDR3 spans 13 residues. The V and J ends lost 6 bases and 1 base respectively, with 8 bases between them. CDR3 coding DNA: TGTGCCAGCAGGGCTAGCGGCACAGATACGCAGTATTTT. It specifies CASRASGTDTQYF.

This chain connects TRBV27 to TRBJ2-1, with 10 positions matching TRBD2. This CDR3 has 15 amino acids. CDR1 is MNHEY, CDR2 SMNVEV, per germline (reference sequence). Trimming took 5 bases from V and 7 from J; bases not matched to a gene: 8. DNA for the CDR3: TGTGCCAGCAGTAAGCGGGGGGGCCGAAGTAATGAGCAGTTCTTC. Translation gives CASSKRGGRSNEQFF.

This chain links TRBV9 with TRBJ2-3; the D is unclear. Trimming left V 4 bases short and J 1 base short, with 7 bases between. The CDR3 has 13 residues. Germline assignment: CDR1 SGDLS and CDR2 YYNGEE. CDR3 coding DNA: TGTGCCAGCAGCCGCGTGGGCACAGATACGCAGTATTTT. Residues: CASSRVGTDTQYF.

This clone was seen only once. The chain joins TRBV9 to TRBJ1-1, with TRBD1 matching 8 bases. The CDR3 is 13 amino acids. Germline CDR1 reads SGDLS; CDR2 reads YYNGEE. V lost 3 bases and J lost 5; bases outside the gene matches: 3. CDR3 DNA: TGTGCCAGCAGCGCCCAGGGGGCGACTGAAGCTTTCTTT. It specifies CASSAQGATEAFF. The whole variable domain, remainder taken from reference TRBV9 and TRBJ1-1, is DSGVTQTPKHLITATGQRVTLRCSPRSGDLSVYWYQQSLDQGLQFLIQYYNGEERAKGNILERFSAQQFPDLHSELNLSSLELGDSALYFCASSAQGATEAFFGQGTRLTVV.

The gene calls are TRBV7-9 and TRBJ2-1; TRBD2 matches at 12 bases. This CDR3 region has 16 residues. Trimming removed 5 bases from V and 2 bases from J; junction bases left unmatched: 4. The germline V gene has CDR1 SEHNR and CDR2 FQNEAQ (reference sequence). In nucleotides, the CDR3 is TGTGCCAGCAGCGCCCCTAGCGGGGGGGCCTACAATGAGCAGTTCTTC. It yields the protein CASSAPSGGAYNEQFF.

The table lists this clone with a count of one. The CDR3 reads CASSQGDGGNYGYTF. Here the CDR3 DNA reads TGCGCCAGCAGCCAAGGCGACGGGGGGAACTATGGCTACACCTTC. The chain links TRBV4-1 to TRBJ1-2, with D possibly being TRBD1 (5 bases). The CDR3 is 15 residues long. V lost 1 base and J lost 2, with 11 bases in between. In germline, CDR1 is MGHRA, CDR2 YSYEKL.

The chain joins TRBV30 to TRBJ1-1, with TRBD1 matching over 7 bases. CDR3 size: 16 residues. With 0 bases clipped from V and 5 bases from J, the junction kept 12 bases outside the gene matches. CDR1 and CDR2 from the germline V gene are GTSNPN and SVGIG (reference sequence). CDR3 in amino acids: CAWSVSFTGEGTEAFF. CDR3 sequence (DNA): TGTGCCTGGAGTGTATCGTTTACAGGGGAAGGAACTGAAGCTTTCTTT.

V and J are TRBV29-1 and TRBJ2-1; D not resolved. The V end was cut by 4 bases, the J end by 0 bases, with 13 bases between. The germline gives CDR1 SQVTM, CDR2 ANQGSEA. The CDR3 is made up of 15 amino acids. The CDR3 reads CSVVWARSSYNEQFF. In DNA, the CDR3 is TGCAGCGTTGTTTGGGCCAGGAGCTCCTACAATGAGCAGTTCTTC.

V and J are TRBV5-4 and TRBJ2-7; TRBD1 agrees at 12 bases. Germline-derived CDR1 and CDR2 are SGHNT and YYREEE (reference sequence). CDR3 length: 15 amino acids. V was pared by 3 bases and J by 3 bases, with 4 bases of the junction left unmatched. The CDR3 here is CASSSRDRGLYEQYF. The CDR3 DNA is TGTGCCAGCAGCTCCCGGGACAGGGGGCTCTACGAGCAGTACTTC. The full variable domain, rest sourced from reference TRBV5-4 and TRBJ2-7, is ETGVTQSPTHLIKTRGQQVTLRCSSQSGHNTVSWYQQALGQGPQFIFQYYREEENGRGNFPPRFSGLQFPNYSSELNVNALELDDSALYLCASSSRDRGLYEQYFGPGTRLTVT.

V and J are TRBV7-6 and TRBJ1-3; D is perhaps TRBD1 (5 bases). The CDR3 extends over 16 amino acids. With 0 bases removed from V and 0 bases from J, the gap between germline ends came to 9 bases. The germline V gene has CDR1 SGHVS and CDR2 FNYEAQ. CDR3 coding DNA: TGTGCCAGCAGCTTAGCGGGACCGAGCTCTGGAAACACCATATATTTT. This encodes CASSLAGPSSGNTIYF.

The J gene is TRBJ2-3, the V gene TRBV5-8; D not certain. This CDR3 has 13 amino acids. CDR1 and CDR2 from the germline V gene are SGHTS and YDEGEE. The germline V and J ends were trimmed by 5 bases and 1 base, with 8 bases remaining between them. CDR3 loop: CASRARGTDTQYF. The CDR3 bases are TGTGCCAGCAGGGCACGGGGCACAGATACGCAGTATTTT. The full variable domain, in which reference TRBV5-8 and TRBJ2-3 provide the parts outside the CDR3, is EAGVTQSPTHLIKTRGQQATLRCSPISGHTSVYWYQQALGLGLQFLLWYDEGEERNRGNFPPRFSGRQFPNYSSELNVNALELEDSALYLCASRARGTDTQYFGPGTRLTVL.

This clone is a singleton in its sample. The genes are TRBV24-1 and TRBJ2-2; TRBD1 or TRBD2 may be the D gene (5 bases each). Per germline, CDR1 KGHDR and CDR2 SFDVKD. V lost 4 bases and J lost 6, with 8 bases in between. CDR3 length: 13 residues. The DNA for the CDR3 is TGTGCCACCAGTGAGGGGGATCCCGGGGAGCTGTTTTTT. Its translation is CATSEGDPGELFF.

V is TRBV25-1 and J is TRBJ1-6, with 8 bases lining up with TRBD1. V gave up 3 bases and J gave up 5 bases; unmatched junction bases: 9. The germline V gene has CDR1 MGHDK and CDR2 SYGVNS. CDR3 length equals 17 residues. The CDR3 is CASSERGRQGNNSPLHF. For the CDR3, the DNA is TGTGCCAGCAGTGAGAGGGGAAGACAGGGGAATAATTCACCCCTCCACTTT.

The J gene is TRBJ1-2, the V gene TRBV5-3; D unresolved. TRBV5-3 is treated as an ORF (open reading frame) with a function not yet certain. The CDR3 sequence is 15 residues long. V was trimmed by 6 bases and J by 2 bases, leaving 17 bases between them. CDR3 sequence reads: CARTMAGIRNYGYTF. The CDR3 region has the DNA TGTGCCAGAACCATGGCGGGGATTCGGAACTATGGCTACACCTTC.

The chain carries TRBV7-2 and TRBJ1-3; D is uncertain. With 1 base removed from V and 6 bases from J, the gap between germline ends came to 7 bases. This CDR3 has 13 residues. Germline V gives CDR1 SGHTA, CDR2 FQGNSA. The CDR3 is CASSLGPINTIYF. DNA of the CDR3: TGTGCCAGCAGCTTAGGGCCCATAAACACCATATATTTT.

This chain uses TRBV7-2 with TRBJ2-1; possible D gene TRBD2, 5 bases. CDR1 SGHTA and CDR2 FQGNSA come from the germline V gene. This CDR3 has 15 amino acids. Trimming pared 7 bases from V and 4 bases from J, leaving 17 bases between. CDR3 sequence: CASTLSRGSYNEQFF. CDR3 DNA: TGTGCCAGCACCCTAAGCCGGGGTAGTTACAATGAGCAGTTCTTC.

The CDR3 DNA is TGCAGCGTTGATCGGACAGGAACCCATGAGACCCAGTACTTC. Translation: CSVDRTGTHETQYF. The J gene is TRBJ2-5, the V gene TRBV29-1; 7 positions agree with TRBD1. V shed 3 bases and J 5 bases; nucleotides not matched to a gene: 9. There are 14 residues in the CDR3. The germline CDR1 and CDR2 sequences are SQVTM and ANQGSEA. The full variable domain, completed using reference TRBV29-1 and TRBJ2-5, is SAVISQKPSRDICQRGTSLTIQCQVDSQVTMMFWYRQQPGQSLTLIATANQGSEATYESGFVIDKFPISRPNLTFSTLTVSNMSPEDSSIYLCSVDRTGTHETQYFGPGTRLLVL.

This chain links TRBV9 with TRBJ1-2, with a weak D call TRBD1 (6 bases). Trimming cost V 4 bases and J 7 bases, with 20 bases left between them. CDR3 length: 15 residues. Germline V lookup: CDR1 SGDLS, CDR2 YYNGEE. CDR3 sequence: CASSPQGWGVGGYTF. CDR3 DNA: TGTGCCAGCAGCCCCCAGGGGTGGGGAGTGGGTGGCTACACCTTC.

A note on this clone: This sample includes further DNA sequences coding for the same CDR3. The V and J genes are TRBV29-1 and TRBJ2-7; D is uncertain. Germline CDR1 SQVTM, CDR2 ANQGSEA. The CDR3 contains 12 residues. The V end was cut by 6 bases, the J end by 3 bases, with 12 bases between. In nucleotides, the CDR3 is TGCAGCGTCCGTCGTGGAAGCTACGAGCAGTACTTC. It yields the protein CSVRRGSYEQYF.

The CDR3 spells CAISRTSGGAGTDTQYF. CDR3 DNA: TGTGCCATCTCTCGGACTAGCGGGGGGGCGGGCACAGATACGCAGTATTTT. The chain links TRBV10-3 to TRBJ2-3; 15 nucleotides line up with TRBD2. V lost 8 bases to trimming and J lost 1 base; unmatched junction nucleotides: 7. Germline CDR1 is ENHRY and CDR2 is SYGVKD. The CDR3 is 17 amino acids.

This CDR3 reads CASSFPGQRANTEAFF. The CDR3, as DNA: TGTGCCAGCAGCTTCCCGGGACAGCGGGCGAACACTGAAGCTTTCTTT. The chain joins TRBV7-9 to TRBJ1-1; 7 bases fit TRBD1. Germline values: CDR1 SEHNR, CDR2 FQNEAQ (reference sequence). The CDR3 totals 16 residues. The junction had 8 bases not matched to a gene; V was cut back by 3 bases and J by 1 base.

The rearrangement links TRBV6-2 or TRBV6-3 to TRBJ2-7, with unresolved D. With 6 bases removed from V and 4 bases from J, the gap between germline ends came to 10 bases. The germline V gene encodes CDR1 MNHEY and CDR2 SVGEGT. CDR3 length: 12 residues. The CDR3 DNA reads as TGTGCCAGCAGCGCCGGAGCGTACGAGCAGTACTTC. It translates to CASSAGAYEQYF.